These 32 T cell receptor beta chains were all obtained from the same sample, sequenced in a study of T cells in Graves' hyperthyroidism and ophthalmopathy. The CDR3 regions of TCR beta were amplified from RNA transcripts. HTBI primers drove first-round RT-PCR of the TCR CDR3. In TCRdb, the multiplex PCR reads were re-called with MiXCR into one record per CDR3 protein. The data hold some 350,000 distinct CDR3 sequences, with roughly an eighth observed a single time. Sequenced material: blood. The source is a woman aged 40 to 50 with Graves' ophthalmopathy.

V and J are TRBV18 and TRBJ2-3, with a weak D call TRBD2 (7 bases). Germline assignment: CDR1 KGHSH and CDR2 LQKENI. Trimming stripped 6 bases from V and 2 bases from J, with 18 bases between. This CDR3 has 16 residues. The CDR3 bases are TGTGCCAGCTCCTCATGGACAGCGGGGAACACAGATACGCAGTATTTT. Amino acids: CASSSWTAGNTDTQYF.

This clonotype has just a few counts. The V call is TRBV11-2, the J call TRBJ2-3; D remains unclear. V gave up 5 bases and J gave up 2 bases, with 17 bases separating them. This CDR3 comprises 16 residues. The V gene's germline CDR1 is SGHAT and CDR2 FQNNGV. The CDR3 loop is CASSVGLLRFTDTQYF. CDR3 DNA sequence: TGTGCCAGCAGCGTCGGGCTCCTGAGATTCACAGATACGCAGTATTTT.

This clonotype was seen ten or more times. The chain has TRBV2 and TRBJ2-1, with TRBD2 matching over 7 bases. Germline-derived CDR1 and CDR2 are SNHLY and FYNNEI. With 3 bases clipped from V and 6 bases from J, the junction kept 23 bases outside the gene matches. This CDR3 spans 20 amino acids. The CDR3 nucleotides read TGTGCCAGCAGTGATCCAGCCCGACGGCGAAGCGGGGATTTCAGCAATGAGCAGTTCTTC. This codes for CASSDPARRRSGDFSNEQFF.

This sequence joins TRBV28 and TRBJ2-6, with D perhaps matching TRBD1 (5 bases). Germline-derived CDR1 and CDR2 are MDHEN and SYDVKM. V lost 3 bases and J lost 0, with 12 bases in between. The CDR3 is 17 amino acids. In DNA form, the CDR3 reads TGTGCCAGCAGTTTTCAGGGCGCATTCTCTGGGGCCAACGTCCTGACTTTC. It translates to CASSFQGAFSGANVLTF.

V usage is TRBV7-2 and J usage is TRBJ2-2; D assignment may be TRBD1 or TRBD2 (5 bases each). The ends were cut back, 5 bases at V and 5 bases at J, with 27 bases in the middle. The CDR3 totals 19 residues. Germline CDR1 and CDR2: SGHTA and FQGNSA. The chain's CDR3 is CASSPLGVGLPSRTGELFF. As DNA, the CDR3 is TGTGCCAGCAGCCCCCTAGGGGTCGGACTCCCTTCTCGAACCGGGGAGCTGTTTTTT.

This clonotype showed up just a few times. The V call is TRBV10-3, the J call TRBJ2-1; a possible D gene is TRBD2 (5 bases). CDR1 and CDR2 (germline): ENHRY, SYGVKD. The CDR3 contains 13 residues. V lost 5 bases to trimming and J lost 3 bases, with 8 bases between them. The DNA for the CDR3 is TGTGCCATCAGTCTAGCTCTCTACAATGAGCAGTTCTTC. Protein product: CAISLALYNEQFF.

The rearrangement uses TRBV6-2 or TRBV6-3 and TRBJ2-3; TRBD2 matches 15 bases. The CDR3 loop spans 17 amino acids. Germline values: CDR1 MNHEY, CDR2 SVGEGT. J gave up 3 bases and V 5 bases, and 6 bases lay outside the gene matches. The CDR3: CASSKGTSGGRTDTQYF. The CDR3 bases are TGTGCCAGCAGTAAAGGGACTAGCGGGGGGAGGACAGATACGCAGTATTTT.

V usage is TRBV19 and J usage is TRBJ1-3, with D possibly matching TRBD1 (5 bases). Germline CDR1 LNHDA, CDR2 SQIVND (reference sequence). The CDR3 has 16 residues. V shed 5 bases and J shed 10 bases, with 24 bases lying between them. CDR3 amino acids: CASSPQGLRAVKTIYF. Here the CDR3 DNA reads TGTGCCAGTAGTCCCCAGGGCCTGAGGGCGGTGAAAACCATATATTTT. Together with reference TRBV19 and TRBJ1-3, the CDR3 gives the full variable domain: DGGITQSPKYLFRKEGQNVTLSCEQNLNHDAMYWYRQDPGQGLRLIYYSQIVNDFQKGDIAEGYSVSREKKESFPLTVTSAQKNPTAFYLCASSPQGLRAVKTIYFGEGSWLTVV.

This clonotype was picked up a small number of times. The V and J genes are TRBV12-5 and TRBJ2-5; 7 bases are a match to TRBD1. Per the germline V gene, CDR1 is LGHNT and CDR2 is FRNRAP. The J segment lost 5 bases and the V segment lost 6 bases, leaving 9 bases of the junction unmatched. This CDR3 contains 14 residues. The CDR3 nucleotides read TGTGCTAGTGGCCCCGAACAGGGGTATGAGACCCAGTACTTC. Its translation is CASGPEQGYETQYF.

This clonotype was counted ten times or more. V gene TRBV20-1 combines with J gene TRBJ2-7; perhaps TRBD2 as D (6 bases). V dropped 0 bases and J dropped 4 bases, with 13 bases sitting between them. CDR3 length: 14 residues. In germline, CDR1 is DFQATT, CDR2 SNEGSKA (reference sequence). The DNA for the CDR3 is TGCAGTGCTAGAGATCAGAAGCGGGTATACGAGCAGTACTTC. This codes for CSARDQKRVYEQYF.

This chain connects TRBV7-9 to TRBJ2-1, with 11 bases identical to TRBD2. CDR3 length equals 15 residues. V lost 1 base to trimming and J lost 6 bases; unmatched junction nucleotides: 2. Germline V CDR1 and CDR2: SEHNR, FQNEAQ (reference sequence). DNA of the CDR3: TGTGCCAGCAGCTTAGTTAGCGGGAGGGCCAATGAGCAGTTCTTC. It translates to CASSLVSGRANEQFF.

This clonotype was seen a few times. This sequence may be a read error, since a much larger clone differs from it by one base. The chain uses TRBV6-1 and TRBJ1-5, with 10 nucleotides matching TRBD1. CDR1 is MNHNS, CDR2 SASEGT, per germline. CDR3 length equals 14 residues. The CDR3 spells CASRRQGASQPRHF. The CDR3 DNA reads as TGTGCCAGCAGGAGACAGGGGGCAAGTCAGCCCCGGCATTTT.

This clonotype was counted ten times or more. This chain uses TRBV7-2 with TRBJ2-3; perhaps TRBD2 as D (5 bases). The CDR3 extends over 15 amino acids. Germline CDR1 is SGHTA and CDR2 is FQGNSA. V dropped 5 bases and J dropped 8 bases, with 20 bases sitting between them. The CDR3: CASSADSARAGTQYF. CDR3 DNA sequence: TGTGCCAGCAGCGCCGATTCCGCCCGGGCGGGTACGCAGTATTTT.

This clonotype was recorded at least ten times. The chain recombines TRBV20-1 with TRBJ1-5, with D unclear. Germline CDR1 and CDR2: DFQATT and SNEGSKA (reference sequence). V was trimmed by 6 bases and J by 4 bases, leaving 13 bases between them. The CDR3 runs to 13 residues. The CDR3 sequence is CSAAGPGNQPQHF. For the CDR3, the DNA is TGCAGTGCAGCCGGGCCGGGGAATCAGCCCCAGCATTTT.

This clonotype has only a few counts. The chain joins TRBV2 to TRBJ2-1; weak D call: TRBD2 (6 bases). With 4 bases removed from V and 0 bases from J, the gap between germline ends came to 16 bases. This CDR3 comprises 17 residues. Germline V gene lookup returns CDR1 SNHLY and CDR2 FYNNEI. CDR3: CASSALGEASSYNEQFF. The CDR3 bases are TGTGCCAGCAGTGCCCTCGGGGAGGCCAGCTCCTACAATGAGCAGTTCTTC.

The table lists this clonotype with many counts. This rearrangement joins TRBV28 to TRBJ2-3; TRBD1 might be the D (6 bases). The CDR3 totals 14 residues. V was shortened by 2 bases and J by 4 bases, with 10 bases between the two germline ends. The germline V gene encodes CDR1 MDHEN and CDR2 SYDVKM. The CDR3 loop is CASSLMGAADTQYF. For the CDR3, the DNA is TGTGCCAGCAGTTTAATGGGGGCCGCAGATACGCAGTATTTT.

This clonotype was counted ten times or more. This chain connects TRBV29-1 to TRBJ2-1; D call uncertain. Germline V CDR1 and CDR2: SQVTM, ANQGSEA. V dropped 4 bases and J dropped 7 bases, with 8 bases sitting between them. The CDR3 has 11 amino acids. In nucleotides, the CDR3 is TGCAGCGTTGGTTACAGTAATGAGCAGTTCTTC. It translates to CSVGYSNEQFF.

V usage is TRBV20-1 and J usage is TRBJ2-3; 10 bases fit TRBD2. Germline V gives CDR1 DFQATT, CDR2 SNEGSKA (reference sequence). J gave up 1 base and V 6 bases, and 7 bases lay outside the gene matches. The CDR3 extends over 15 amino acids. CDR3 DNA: TGCAGTGCCACCCCCGGGACTAGCGGCACAGATACGCAGTATTTT. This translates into CSATPGTSGTDTQYF.

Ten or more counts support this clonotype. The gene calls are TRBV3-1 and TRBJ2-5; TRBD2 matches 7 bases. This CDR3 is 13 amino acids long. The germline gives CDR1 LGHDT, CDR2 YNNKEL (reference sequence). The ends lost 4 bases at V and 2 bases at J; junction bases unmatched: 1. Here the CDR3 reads CASSLSGQETQYF. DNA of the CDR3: TGTGCCAGCAGCCTTAGCGGGCAAGAGACCCAGTACTTC.

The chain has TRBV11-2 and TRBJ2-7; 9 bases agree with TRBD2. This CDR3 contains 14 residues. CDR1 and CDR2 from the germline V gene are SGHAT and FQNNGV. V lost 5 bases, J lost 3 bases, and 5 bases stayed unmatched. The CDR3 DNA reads TGTGCCAGCAGCACGGGACTAGCAAACTACGAGCAGTACTTC. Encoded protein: CASSTGLANYEQYF.

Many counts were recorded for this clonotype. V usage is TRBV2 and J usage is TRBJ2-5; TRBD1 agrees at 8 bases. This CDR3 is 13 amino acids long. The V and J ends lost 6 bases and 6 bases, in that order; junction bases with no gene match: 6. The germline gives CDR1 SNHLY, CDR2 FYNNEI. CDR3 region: CASSLDRAKTQYF. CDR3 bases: TGTGCCAGCAGCCTGGACAGGGCCAAGACCCAGTACTTC.

CDR3 sequence reads: CATSGGQGVRGETQYF. In DNA form, the CDR3 reads TGTGCCACCAGCGGCGGACAGGGGGTAAGGGGCGAGACCCAGTACTTC. The chain recombines TRBV15 with TRBJ2-5, with TRBD1 identical over 10 bases. There are 16 residues in the CDR3. The germline CDR1 and CDR2 sequences are LNHNV and YYDKDF (reference sequence). V was pared by 5 bases and J by 5 bases, with 11 bases of the junction left unmatched.

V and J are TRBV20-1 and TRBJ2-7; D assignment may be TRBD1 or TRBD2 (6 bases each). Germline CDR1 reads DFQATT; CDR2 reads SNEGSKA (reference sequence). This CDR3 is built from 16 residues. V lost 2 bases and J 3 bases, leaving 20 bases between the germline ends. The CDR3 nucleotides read TGCAGTGCTAGATTGGGGAGGATGGGCAGGGGCTACGAGCAGTACTTC. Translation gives CSARLGRMGRGYEQYF.

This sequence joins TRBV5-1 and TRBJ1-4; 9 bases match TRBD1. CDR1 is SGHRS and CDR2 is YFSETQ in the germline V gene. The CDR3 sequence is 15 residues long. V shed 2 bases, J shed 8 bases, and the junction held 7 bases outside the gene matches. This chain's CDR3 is CASSFMGQGEEKLFF. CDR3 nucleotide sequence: TGCGCCAGCAGCTTCATGGGACAGGGTGAGGAAAAACTGTTTTTT.

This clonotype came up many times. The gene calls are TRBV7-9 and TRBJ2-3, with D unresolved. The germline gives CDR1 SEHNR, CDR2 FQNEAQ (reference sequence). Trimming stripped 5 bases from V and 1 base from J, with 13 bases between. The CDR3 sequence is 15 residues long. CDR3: CASSSSRPGTDTQYF. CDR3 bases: TGTGCCAGCAGCAGCTCTCGGCCGGGCACAGATACGCAGTATTTT.

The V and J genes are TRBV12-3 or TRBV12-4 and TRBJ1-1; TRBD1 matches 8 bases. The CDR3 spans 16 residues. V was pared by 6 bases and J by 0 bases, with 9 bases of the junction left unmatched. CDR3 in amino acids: CASSPRGTGLNTEAFF. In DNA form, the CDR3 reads TGTGCCAGCAGCCCACGAGGGACAGGTTTGAACACTGAAGCTTTCTTT.

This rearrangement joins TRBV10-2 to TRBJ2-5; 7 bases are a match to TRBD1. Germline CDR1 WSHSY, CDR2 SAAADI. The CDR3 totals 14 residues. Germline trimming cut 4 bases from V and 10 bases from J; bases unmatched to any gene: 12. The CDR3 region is CASSALQGLGDQYF. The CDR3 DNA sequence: TGCGCCAGCAGTGCACTACAGGGGCTCGGGGACCAGTACTTC.

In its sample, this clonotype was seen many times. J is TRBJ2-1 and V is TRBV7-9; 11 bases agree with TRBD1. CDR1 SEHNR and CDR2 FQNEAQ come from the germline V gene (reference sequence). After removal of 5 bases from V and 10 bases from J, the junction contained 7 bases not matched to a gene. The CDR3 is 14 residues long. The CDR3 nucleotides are TGTGCCAGCAGCCCGGGACAGGGGGAGAGAGAGCAGTTCTTC. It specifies CASSPGQGEREQFF.

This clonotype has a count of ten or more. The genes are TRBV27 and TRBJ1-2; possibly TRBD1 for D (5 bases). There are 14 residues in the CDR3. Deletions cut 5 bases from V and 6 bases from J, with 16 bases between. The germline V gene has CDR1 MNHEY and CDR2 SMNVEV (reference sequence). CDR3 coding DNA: TGTGCCAGCAGTCCCTTCGACAGTAAAGATGGCTACACCTTC. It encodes CASSPFDSKDGYTF.

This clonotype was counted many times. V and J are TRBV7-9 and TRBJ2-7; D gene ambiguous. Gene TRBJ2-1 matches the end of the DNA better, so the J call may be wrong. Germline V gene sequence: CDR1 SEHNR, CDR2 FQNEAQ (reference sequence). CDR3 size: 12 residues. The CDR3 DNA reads TGTGCCAGCAGCCCCAGCTCCTATGGACAGTTCTTC. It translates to CASSPSSYGQFF.

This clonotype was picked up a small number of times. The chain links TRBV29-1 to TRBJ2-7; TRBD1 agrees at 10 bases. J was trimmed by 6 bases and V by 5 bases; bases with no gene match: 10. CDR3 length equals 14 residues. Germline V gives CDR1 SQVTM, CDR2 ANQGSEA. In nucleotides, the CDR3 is TGCAGCGTTCTAGTATGGACAGGGGGAATCGAGCAGTACTTC. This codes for CSVLVWTGGIEQYF.

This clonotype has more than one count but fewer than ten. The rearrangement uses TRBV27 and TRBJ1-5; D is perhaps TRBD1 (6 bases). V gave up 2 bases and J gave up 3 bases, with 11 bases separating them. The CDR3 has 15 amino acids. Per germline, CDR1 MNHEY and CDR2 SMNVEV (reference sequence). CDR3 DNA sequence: TGTGCCAGCAGTTTAGGGGGGGCAAACAATCAGCCCCAGCATTTT. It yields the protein CASSLGGANNQPQHF.